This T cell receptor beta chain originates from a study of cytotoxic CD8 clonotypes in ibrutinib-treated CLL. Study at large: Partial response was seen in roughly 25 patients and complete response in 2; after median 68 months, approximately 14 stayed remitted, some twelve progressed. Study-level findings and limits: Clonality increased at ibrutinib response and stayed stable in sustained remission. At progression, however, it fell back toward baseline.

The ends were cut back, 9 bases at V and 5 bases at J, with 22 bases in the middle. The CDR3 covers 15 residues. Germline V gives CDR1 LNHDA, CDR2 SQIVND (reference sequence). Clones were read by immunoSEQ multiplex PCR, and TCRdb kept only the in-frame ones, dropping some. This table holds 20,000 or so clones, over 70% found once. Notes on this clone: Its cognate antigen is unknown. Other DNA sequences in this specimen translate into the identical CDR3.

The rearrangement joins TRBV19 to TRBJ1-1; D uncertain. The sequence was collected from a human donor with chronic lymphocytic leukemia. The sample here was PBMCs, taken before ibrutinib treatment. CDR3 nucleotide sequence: TGTGCCAGCCTCTATGGTACGGTAGGCGAAACTGAAGCTTTCTTT. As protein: CASLYGTVGETEAFF.